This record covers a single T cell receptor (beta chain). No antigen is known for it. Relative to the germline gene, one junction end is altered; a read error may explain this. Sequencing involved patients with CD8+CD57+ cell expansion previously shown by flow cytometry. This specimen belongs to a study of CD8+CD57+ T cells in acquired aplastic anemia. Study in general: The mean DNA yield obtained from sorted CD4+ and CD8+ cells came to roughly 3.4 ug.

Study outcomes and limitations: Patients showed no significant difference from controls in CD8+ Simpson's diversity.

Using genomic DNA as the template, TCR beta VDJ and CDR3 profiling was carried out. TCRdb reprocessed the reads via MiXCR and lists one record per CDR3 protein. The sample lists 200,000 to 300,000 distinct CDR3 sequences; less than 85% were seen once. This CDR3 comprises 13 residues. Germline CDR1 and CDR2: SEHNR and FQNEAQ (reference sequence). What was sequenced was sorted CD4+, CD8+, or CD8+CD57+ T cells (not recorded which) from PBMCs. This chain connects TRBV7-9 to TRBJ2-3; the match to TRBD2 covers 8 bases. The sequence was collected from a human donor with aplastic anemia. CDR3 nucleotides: TGTGCCAGCAGTGGCGGGGGGAACACTGAAGCGTTCTTT. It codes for CASSGGGNTEAFF. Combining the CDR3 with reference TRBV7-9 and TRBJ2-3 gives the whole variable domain DTGVSQNPRHKITKRGQNVTFRCDPISEHNRLYWYRQTLGQGPEFLTYFQNEAQLEKSRLLSDRFSAERPKGSFSTLEIQRTEQGDSAMYLCASSGGGNTEAFFGPGTRLTVL.